The clone carrying this T cell receptor beta chain was found a few times. Its antigen is unidentified. This entry is derived from a study of blood T cells in healthy people across ages. General observations from the study: Observed TCR beta diversity showed a strong correlation with the percentage of naive T cells as measured by flow cytometry. Whereas aged donors had fewer naive CD4+ cells, long-lived donors had more of them and higher diversity.

Together with a sample-barcoded 5' primer, a J-beta primer mix was included in a second PCR lasting about 6 to 12 cycles. In TCRdb, the 5' RACE reads were re-called with MiXCR into one record per CDR3 protein. The table records some 1,800,000 distinct CDR3 sequences, approximately 40% of them present only once. The sample was blood. The receptor was derived from a human donor in good health.

CDR3 sequence (DNA): TGTGCCAGCAGTCCTACCGGACAGGCGATACACAATGAGCAGTTCTTC. Residues: CASSPTGQAIHNEQFF. The chain links TRBV28 to TRBJ2-1; 7 positions agree with TRBD1. V shed 5 bases, J shed 5 bases, and the junction held 12 bases outside the gene matches. CDR1 and CDR2 from the germline V gene are MDHEN and SYDVKM. The CDR3 spans 16 residues.